Described below is a single TCR beta chain sequence and its context. CDR1 and CDR2 from the germline V gene are MDHEN and SYDVKM. The V end lost 2 bases, the J end lost 4 bases, and 12 bases lay between the germline ends. The CDR3 loop spans 15 amino acids. Seattle researchers signed up patients amid active infection and tracked them longitudinally. Authors' analysis steps: The authors estimated nucleated cell counts from reference gene primer amplification. TCRdb's copy holds only in-frame clones and misses some; the assay was immunoSEQ multiplex PCR. D and trimming were read from the DNA, whereas the V and J calls and clone size are those reported in that table. The table shows 200,000 to 250,000 clones, with around 80% occurring only once. This entry is derived from a study of blood T cell repertoires in COVID-19. Study context: PBMCs, B-cell-depleted T cells, or T cells provided the cDNA or gDNA that made up the material.

The receptor was isolated from a woman in her 30s with COVID-19, enrolled during active disease. The material sequenced was peripheral blood. The gene calls are TRBV28 and TRBJ1-5; D might be TRBD1 (5 bases). This chain's CDR3 is CASSLIGGNNQPQHF. In nucleotides, the CDR3 is TGTGCCAGCAGTTTAATTGGGGGGAATAATCAGCCCCAGCATTTT.